The clone carrying this T cell receptor beta chain was detected a few times. Its antigen is not identified. The data are from a study of early T cells in non-severe SARS-CoV-2 infection. Across the whole study: Chains were unpaired, as sequencing was done on bulk RNA from unsorted whole blood. General observations from the study: Clonotype matching in VDJdb favored anti-spike CD8 responses and did not capture private and CD4 specificities.

One entry per CDR3 protein, called by TCRdb with MiXCR from the 5' RACE reads. Of fewer than 100,000 distinct CDR3 sequences listed, roughly 6% are singletons. The germline gives CDR1 MNHNS, CDR2 SASEGT. V was cut by 8 bases and J by 3 bases, with 13 bases left in between. The CDR3 has 13 amino acids. The TCR was taken from an adult who was a healthcare worker with PCR-confirmed SARS-CoV-2 infection or an uninfected control (not recorded which). This sequence joins TRBV6-1 and TRBJ1-2; no clear D gene. Sequenced material: whole blood. The CDR3 DNA reads as TGTGCCAGCCGCAGAGGGATAGACTATGGCTACACCTTC. This sequence encodes CASRRGIDYGYTF.